This T cell receptor beta chain originates from a study of CD4 T cells in relation to SARS-CoV-2 and coronaviruses. About this clone: What it recognizes is unknown.

V was clipped by 4 bases and J by 0 bases, with 7 bases between them. This CDR3 is built from 13 residues. Germline V gene data show CDR1 as SQVTM and CDR2 as ANQGSEA. The assay was immunoSEQ multiplex PCR, and TCRdb's table has in-frame clones only and misses some. The profile shows about 18,000 clones, approximately 82% of them singletons. Before the COVID-19 pandemic, during about 2010-2018, CD4+ T cells were taken from unexposed donors. Isolation of CD4+ T cells took place after less than twelve days in culture. Material for sequencing was CD4+ T cells from PBMCs, cultured in vitro. The TCR originated in a human donor in good health. The gene calls are TRBV29-1 and TRBJ2-1; the D gene is possibly TRBD1 (5 bases). CDR3 nucleotides: TGCAGCGTTGTACAGGACTCCTACAATGAGCAGTTCTTC. As protein: CSVVQDSYNEQFF.